Presented here are 24 T cell receptor beta chains from one specimen sequenced in a study of shared clonotypes between healthy human individuals. The method was immunoSEQ multiplex PCR; TCRdb's version includes in-frame clones alone and lacks a portion of them. Here the sample spans roughly 2.2 million clones, 85% to 95% being singletons. Material for sequencing was naive CD4+ T cells from PBMCs. Stated subset: CD45RA+ positively selected. Receptor source: a man between 18 and 29 years old in good health. Some clones in this sample may be carry-over from other donors' samples.

The chain employs TRBV7-3 and TRBJ2-3, with D hard to call. The germline V and J ends were trimmed by 1 base and 4 bases, with 9 bases remaining between them. There are 14 residues in the CDR3. Looked up from germline, CDR1 is SGHTA and CDR2 is FQGTGA. CDR3 residues: CASSLIDTSDTQYF. CDR3 nucleotides: TGTGCCAGCAGCTTAATAGACACCTCAGATACGCAGTATTTT.

The J gene is TRBJ2-3, the V gene TRBV5-1, with a weak D call TRBD2 (6 bases). Germline CDR1 and CDR2: SGHRS and YFSETQ. This CDR3 has 15 amino acids. V shed 4 bases and J shed 4 bases, with 16 bases lying between them. The CDR3 is CASSPPALAADTQYF. DNA of the CDR3: TGCGCCAGCAGCCCACCGGCGTTAGCGGCAGATACGCAGTATTTT.

The sample holds one count of this clone. The V and J genes are TRBV28 and TRBJ2-7; D is perhaps TRBD1 or TRBD2 (6 bases each). The ends were cut back, 8 bases at V and 6 bases at J, with 17 bases in the middle. The CDR3 is 13 amino acids. CDR1 MDHEN and CDR2 SYDVKM come from the germline V gene. The CDR3 sequence: CASRSGGLPEQYF. The CDR3 nucleotides are TGTGCCAGCCGTTCCGGGGGCCTCCCCGAGCAGTACTTC.

The chain recombines TRBV12-5 with TRBJ1-5; a possible D gene is TRBD1 (6 bases). Between the trimmed V and J ends, which lost 8 bases and 1 base, there was a span of 15 bases. Germline V gene sequence: CDR1 LGHNT, CDR2 FRNRAP. This CDR3 comprises 15 residues. CDR3 sequence: CASTVDGQSNQPQHF. DNA for the CDR3: TGTGCTAGTACGGTTGACGGACAGAGCAATCAGCCCCAGCATTTT.

The V gene is TRBV14, the J gene TRBJ2-7; TRBD2 matches at 13 bases. The V and J ends lost 4 bases and 2 bases, in that order; junction bases with no gene match: 14. Germline V gene data show CDR1 as SGHDN and CDR2 as FVKESK. CDR3 size: 19 residues. This chain's CDR3 is CASSPRTSGSIGKAYEQYF. The DNA for the CDR3 is TGTGCCAGCAGCCCCAGGACTAGCGGGAGTATCGGGAAAGCCTACGAGCAGTACTTC.

V gene TRBV28 combines with J gene TRBJ2-1, with 12 bases aligning to TRBD1. The CDR3 has 15 amino acids. V trimming: 5 bases; J trimming: 8 bases; junction bases outside the gene matches: 7. The germline V gene encodes CDR1 MDHEN and CDR2 SYDVKM. CDR3 bases: TGTGCCAGCAGTGACCGGGACAGGGGGCGCTATGAGCAGTTCTTC. Translated: CASSDRDRGRYEQFF.

This chain connects TRBV28 to TRBJ1-1; D might be TRBD1 (6 bases). V was cut by 1 base and J by 10 bases, with 10 bases left in between. CDR1 and CDR2 from the germline V gene are MDHEN and SYDVKM. The CDR3 runs to 12 residues. The CDR3: CASSLSARGAFF. The CDR3 DNA is TGTGCCAGCAGTTTATCGGCCAGGGGAGCTTTCTTT.

The rearrangement links TRBV5-4 to TRBJ1-4; 9 bases match TRBD1. CDR1 SGHNT and CDR2 YYREEE come from the germline V gene (reference sequence). The length of the CDR3 is 17 residues. With 0 bases clipped from V and 8 bases from J, the junction kept 11 bases outside the gene matches. The CDR3 region has the DNA TGTGCCAGCAGCTTGGTTGGTAACAGGGGGCGGGGAGAAAAACTGTTTTTT. This gives the protein CASSLVGNRGRGEKLFF. Filled out from reference TRBV5-4 and TRBJ1-4, the complete variable domain reads ETGVTQSPTHLIKTRGQQVTLRCSSQSGHNTVSWYQQALGQGPQFIFQYYREEENGRGNFPPRFSGLQFPNYSSELNVNALELDDSALYLCASSLVGNRGRGEKLFFGSGTQLSVL.

The chain couples TRBV29-1 to TRBJ2-1; tentatively, D is TRBD2 (5 bases). CDR1 and CDR2 from the germline V gene are SQVTM and ANQGSEA. V shed 1 base and J shed 7 bases, with 29 bases lying between them. The CDR3 is 19 amino acids. The CDR3 protein is CSVEGARSGRLSVPNEQFF. CDR3 sequence (DNA): TGCAGCGTTGAAGGGGCTCGATCGGGCCGGCTTAGCGTACCGAATGAGCAGTTCTTC.

This clone appeared a single time. This chain links TRBV6-6 with TRBJ2-4; 8 nucleotides match TRBD2. Germline V CDR1 and CDR2: MNHNY, SVGAGI (reference sequence). This CDR3 comprises 14 residues. Trimming took 7 bases from V and 3 from J; bases not matched to a gene: 5. The CDR3 DNA is TGTGCCAGCACAGCGGGAGCGGACAAAAACATTCAGTACTTC. Translated, it gives CASTAGADKNIQYF.

The gene calls are TRBV29-1 and TRBJ1-1; D might be TRBD1 (5 bases). The CDR3 is 13 amino acids. Looked up from germline, CDR1 is SQVTM and CDR2 is ANQGSEA. Trimming cost V 8 bases and J 0 bases, with 13 bases left between them. The CDR3 reads CSSQTDMNTEAFF. CDR3 nucleotide sequence: TGCAGCTCCCAGACGGACATGAACACTGAAGCTTTCTTT.

The chain joins TRBV19 to TRBJ2-7; TRBD1 aligns across 9 bases. Germline lookup yields CDR1 LNHDA and CDR2 SQIVND (reference sequence). This CDR3 has 15 amino acids. V dropped 3 bases and J dropped 1; count of bases not matched to a gene: 4. The CDR3 reads CASSITGGFSYEQYF. The DNA of the CDR3 is TGTGCCAGTAGTATCACAGGGGGCTTTTCCTACGAGCAGTACTTC.

This clone was recorded a few times. This same CDR3 is encoded by further DNA sequences in the sample. The gene calls are TRBV19 and TRBJ1-1; D unclear. The CDR3 totals 12 residues. From germline, CDR1 is LNHDA and CDR2 SQIVND (reference sequence). V was cut by 2 bases and J by 5 bases, with 6 bases left in between. CDR3: CASSITRTEAFF. CDR3 nucleotides: TGTGCCAGTAGTATAACGAGAACTGAAGCTTTCTTT.

The chain carries TRBV28 and TRBJ2-1; tentative D call: TRBD2 (6 bases). The CDR3 consists of 18 residues. Looked up from germline, CDR1 is MDHEN and CDR2 is SYDVKM. V was shortened by 7 bases and J by 4 bases, with 26 bases between the two germline ends. The CDR3 is CASIPGRGSLYLYNEQFF. In DNA form, the CDR3 reads TGTGCCAGCATCCCTGGTCGGGGGTCCCTTTATTTGTACAATGAGCAGTTCTTC.

This clone was observed a few times. This CDR3 is also generated by other DNA sequences in the sample. The V call is TRBV7-9, the J call TRBJ1-5; D remains ambiguous. The V gene's germline CDR1 is SEHNR and CDR2 FQNEAQ (reference sequence). CDR3 length: 14 residues. Trimming took off 3 bases at V and 1 base at J, with 7 bases between the two ends. CDR3 amino acids: CASSLDSSNQPQHF. The DNA of the CDR3 is TGTGCCAGCAGCTTGGACTCGAGCAATCAGCCCCAGCATTTT.

The chain's CDR3 is CASSQRLAEAYEQYF. DNA of the CDR3: TGTGCCAGCAGCCAACGACTAGCGGAGGCCTACGAGCAGTACTTC. The chain employs TRBV4-2 and TRBJ2-7; 9 bases agree with TRBD2. The germline V gene has CDR1 LGHNA and CDR2 YNFKEQ. This CDR3 has 15 residues. The V segment lost 2 bases and the J segment 2 bases; nucleotides outside the gene matches: 4.

The J gene is TRBJ2-3, the V gene TRBV7-8, with D unclear. This CDR3 has 16 amino acids. Trimming removed 5 bases at V and 0 bases at J, with 15 bases between. The V gene's germline CDR1 is SGHVS and CDR2 FQNEAQ. The CDR3: CASSPRRDFSTDTQYF. In DNA, the CDR3 is TGTGCCAGCAGCCCAAGGCGTGATTTTAGCACAGATACGCAGTATTTT.

The chain links TRBV5-1 to TRBJ2-2, with 14 bases identical to TRBD2. V was pared by 4 bases and J by 6 bases, with 8 bases of the junction left unmatched. This CDR3 is 17 amino acids long. Germline loops: CDR1 SGHRS, CDR2 YFSETQ. The CDR3 region has the DNA TGCGCCAGCAGCATACAGACTAGCGGGAGGGGAGCCGGGGAGCTGTTTTTT. Protein sequence: CASSIQTSGRGAGELFF.

The V call is TRBV5-1, the J call TRBJ2-2; D unclear. The ends were cut back, 0 bases at V and 3 bases at J, with 15 bases in the middle. The CDR3 contains 17 residues. Germline values: CDR1 SGHRS, CDR2 YFSETQ. CDR3: CASSLDARSMYTGELFF. CDR3 DNA sequence: TGCGCCAGCAGCTTGGACGCTCGGTCGATGTACACCGGGGAGCTGTTTTTT.

The chain employs TRBV7-9 and TRBJ1-1; D call uncertain. Germline assignment: CDR1 SEHNR and CDR2 FQNEAQ (reference sequence). Trimming took 2 bases from V and 4 from J, leaving 17 bases between them. The CDR3 is 16 amino acids. The DNA for the CDR3 is TGTGCCAGCAGCTTATTTAATCTTCCTAGTGGCACTGAAGCTTTCTTT. Translating it yields CASSLFNLPSGTEAFF.

The rearrangement links TRBV7-9 to TRBJ2-2; D may be TRBD2 (6 bases). Germline V gene sequence: CDR1 SEHNR, CDR2 FQNEAQ (reference sequence). This CDR3 contains 15 residues. V was shortened by 3 bases and J by 1 base, with 9 bases between the two germline ends. CDR3 region: CASSFSGGNTGELFF. In DNA form, the CDR3 reads TGTGCCAGCAGCTTTAGCGGAGGGAACACCGGGGAGCTGTTTTTT.

The gene calls are TRBV6-5 and TRBJ2-5; D possibly corresponds to TRBD1 (6 bases). V gave up 2 bases and J gave up 5 bases, with 15 bases separating them. Germline loops: CDR1 MNHEY, CDR2 SVGAGI. The CDR3 totals 15 residues. The CDR3 protein is CASSYPPRGTETQYF. The CDR3 nucleotides are TGTGCCAGCAGTTACCCTCCGAGGGGGACGGAGACCCAGTACTTC.

The chain combines TRBV18 with TRBJ1-3; tentatively, D is TRBD1 (6 bases). V lost 4 bases and J lost 0, with 13 bases in between. Germline-derived CDR1 and CDR2 are KGHSH and LQKENI. The CDR3 length is 16 residues. CDR3 sequence (DNA): TGTGCCAGCTCACTTGGACAGTTAAGCTCTGGAAACACCATATATTTT. This gives the protein CASSLGQLSSGNTIYF.

V and J are TRBV9 and TRBJ2-3; D call uncertain. Trimming took off 3 bases at V and 6 bases at J, with 17 bases between the two ends. CDR1 is SGDLS and CDR2 is YYNGEE in the germline V gene. The CDR3 sequence is 15 residues long. CDR3 nucleotide sequence: TGTGCCAGCAGCGCAAGACCCTCCCCAGGTGATACGCAGTATTTT. This gives the protein CASSARPSPGDTQYF.